The 10 T cell receptor beta chains below come from one sample, sequenced in a study of CD8 T cells in ankylosing spondylitis (dated 2017 in TCRdb). The method behind the library was 5' RACE. Data came from an Illumina HiSeq 2500. Using fastp trimming at Q25 and MiXCR clonotype assembly, TCRdb reanalyzed the public sequencing data and kept in-frame beta chains. Here each entry gathers all rows of one CDR3 protein and keeps the most common genes and DNA. In all, the sample holds about 230,000 distinct CDR3 sequences, and roughly 8% of those were seen once. The biggest ten clones account for around 4.9% of the sample. Material for sequencing was blood, either unsorted or a sorted T cell fraction (not recorded which). The source is a female donor with ankylosing spondylitis or in good health (not recorded which).

This clonotype was counted only a few times. J is TRBJ2-1 and V is TRBV24-1, with D maybe TRBD1 (5 bases). Trimming stripped 4 bases from V and 3 bases from J, with 9 bases between. This CDR3 region has 14 residues. Looked up from germline, CDR1 is KGHDR and CDR2 is SFDVKD. For the CDR3, the DNA is TGTGCCACCAGTGAGAGCGACAGCTACAATGAGCAGTTCTTC. Translating it yields CATSESDSYNEQFF.

This clonotype was recorded many times. For the CDR3, the DNA is TGCAGTGCTACTCGGGACAGGGATTCACCCCTCCACTTT. This gives the protein CSATRDRDSPLHF. This chain connects TRBV20-1 to TRBJ1-6; 9 bases map to TRBD1. The V gene's germline CDR1 is DFQATT and CDR2 SNEGSKA (reference sequence). Trimming took 4 bases from V and 8 from J; bases not matched to a gene: 3. The CDR3 runs to 13 residues.

This clonotype was seen many times. The V gene is TRBV20-1, the J gene TRBJ1-2; 7 bases agree with TRBD1. The CDR3 sequence is 14 residues long. Trimming took 3 bases from V and 8 from J; bases not matched to a gene: 12. Germline CDR1 DFQATT, CDR2 SNEGSKA (reference sequence). The CDR3 DNA reads as TGCAGTGCTAGTCCCTACAGGGGCGAGGGCGGCTACACCTTC. Protein product: CSASPYRGEGGYTF.

In this sample, this clonotype turned up many times. The chain couples TRBV7-9 to TRBJ2-7; D is unclear. CDR3 length: 12 amino acids. Germline loops: CDR1 SEHNR, CDR2 FQNEAQ (reference sequence). V was shortened by 3 bases and J by 7 bases, with 10 bases between the two germline ends. The CDR3 protein is CASSLGGIEQYF. CDR3 nucleotide sequence: TGTGCCAGCAGCTTGGGCGGTATAGAGCAGTACTTC.

The table lists this clonotype with many counts. The V call is TRBV5-1, the J call TRBJ2-7, with D maybe TRBD2 (5 bases). The germline gives CDR1 SGHRS, CDR2 YFSETQ. The length of the CDR3 is 17 residues. The V end was cut by 0 bases, the J end by 4 bases, with 20 bases between. For the CDR3, the DNA is TGCGCCAGCAGCTTGGAGATCTCGGGGTTAGGCCAGTACGAGCAGTACTTC. Residues: CASSLEISGLGQYEQYF.

This clonotype has ten or more counts. This chain uses TRBV29-1 with TRBJ2-4; 7 bases align to TRBD2. The CDR3 covers 15 residues. CDR1 is SQVTM and CDR2 is ANQGSEA in the germline V gene. V trimming: 0 bases; J trimming: 8 bases; junction bases outside the gene matches: 10. CDR3 region: CSVEEPGRGRDIQYF. The CDR3 DNA follows: TGCAGCGTTGAAGAGCCGGGCCGAGGGAGGGACATTCAGTACTTC.

There are many counts of this clonotype. The V and J genes are TRBV20-1 and TRBJ2-7, with D perhaps matching TRBD2 (6 bases). Germline V lookup: CDR1 DFQATT, CDR2 SNEGSKA (reference sequence). This CDR3 has 14 residues. V was trimmed by 0 bases and J by 11 bases, leaving 20 bases between them. The CDR3 DNA reads as TGCAGTGCTAGAGATTCTAGCGCTCCTCCCAAGGAGTACTTC. Amino acid sequence: CSARDSSAPPKEYF.

This clonotype was seen at least ten times. The CDR3 reads CASKLTSTHEQYF. CDR3 bases: TGCGCCAGCAAGCTGACTAGTACCCACGAGCAGTACTTC. V and J are TRBV5-1 and TRBJ2-7; possibly TRBD2 for D (6 bases). The CDR3 contains 13 residues. The V gene lost 6 bases and the J gene lost 5 bases, with 15 bases spanning the gap. CDR1 and CDR2 (germline): SGHRS, YFSETQ.

Many counts were recorded for this clonotype. The rearrangement joins TRBV6-5 to TRBJ2-1, with TRBD2 matching 9 bases. The V gene end was trimmed by 6 bases and the J gene end by 6 bases; junction bases not matched to a gene: 9. The CDR3 length is 15 residues. From germline, CDR1 is MNHEY and CDR2 SVGAGI. Written as DNA, the CDR3 is TGTGCCAGCAGCCAGAGTAGCGGGAGCGGCAATGAGCAGTTCTTC. Residues: CASSQSSGSGNEQFF.

This clonotype was counted ten times or more. The rearrangement uses TRBV4-3 and TRBJ2-7, with TRBD2 matching 11 bases. Trimming at V came to 5 bases and at J to 7 bases, leaving 10 bases not matched to a gene. CDR3 length: 15 amino acids. Germline loops: CDR1 LGHNA, CDR2 YSLEER. CDR3 protein: CASSVGTSGSWEQYF. For the CDR3, the DNA is TGCGCCAGCAGCGTCGGGACTAGCGGCTCCTGGGAGCAGTACTTC.